The 7 T cell receptor beta chains presented below share a single source sample, sequenced in a study of CD8 T cells in Susac syndrome. Random hexamers primed reverse transcription of 0.5 to 1 ug RNA. Each CDR3 protein is one row after TCRdb ran MiXCR on the immunoSEQ multiplex PCR reads. The sample holds 150,000 to 200,000 distinct CDR3 sequences; around 90% are singletons and the top ten take about 0.09%. The sequenced material came from CD4+ T cells from PBMCs. These receptors were collected from a human donor with Susac syndrome.

The chain joins TRBV3-1 to TRBJ1-2; no reliable D call. The CDR3 runs 14 residues. Trimming removed 1 base at V and 3 bases at J, with 9 bases between. From germline, CDR1 is LGHDT and CDR2 YNNKEL (reference sequence). This CDR3 is CASSQVQDHYGYTF. The CDR3 nucleotides read TGTGCCAGCAGCCAAGTCCAGGATCACTATGGCTACACCTTC.

The count of this clonotype is one. This rearrangement joins TRBV12-3 or TRBV12-4 to TRBJ1-6; no clear D. V lost 2 bases and J 6 bases, leaving 5 bases between the germline ends. The CDR3 runs 13 residues. Written as DNA, the CDR3 is TGTGCCAGCAGTTTACACAGTAATTCACCCCTCCACTTT. This sequence encodes CASSLHSNSPLHF.

The chain links TRBV20-1 to TRBJ1-1, with 11 bases identical to TRBD1. Germline-derived CDR1 and CDR2 are DFQATT and SNEGSKA (reference sequence). The CDR3 runs 20 residues. V lost 5 bases and J lost 1; bases outside the gene matches: 21. The CDR3 coding sequence is TGCAGTGCTCTTCCCTTCCGGGACAGGGGGTTTCACCTCGGGAACACTGAAGCTTTCTTT. Amino acid sequence: CSALPFRDRGFHLGNTEAFF.

The chain has TRBV28 and TRBJ1-2; D gene unclear. The CDR3 sequence is 12 residues long. V was pared by 8 bases and J by 1 base, with 8 bases between. Germline V lookup: CDR1 MDHEN, CDR2 SYDVKM. The DNA for the CDR3 is TGTGCCAGCTGGTGGGTTAACTATGGCTACACCTTC. Protein product: CASWWVNYGYTF.

This chain uses TRBV5-1 with TRBJ2-2, with 9 bases that match TRBD1. Per the germline V gene, CDR1 is SGHRS and CDR2 is YFSETQ. The CDR3 sequence is 13 residues long. The junction had 0 bases not matched to a gene; V was cut back by 3 bases and J by 6 bases. CDR3 DNA sequence: TGCGCCAGCAGCTGGACAGGGGCCGGGGAGCTGTTTTTT. Its protein is CASSWTGAGELFF.

This chain uses TRBV7-6 with TRBJ2-1; no clear D. V dropped 8 bases and J dropped 6 bases, with 17 bases sitting between them. The CDR3 runs 14 residues. The V gene's germline CDR1 is SGHVS and CDR2 FNYEAQ. CDR3 protein: CASWFPRYFNEQFF. In DNA form, the CDR3 reads TGTGCCAGCTGGTTCCCCCGATATTTCAATGAGCAGTTCTTC.

This clonotype was observed a few times. The genes are TRBV4-2 and TRBJ2-7; no definite D call. Germline V CDR1 and CDR2: LGHNA, YNFKEQ. The CDR3 extends over 14 amino acids. The V and J ends lost 0 bases and 3 bases respectively, with 9 bases between them. The CDR3 loop reads CASSQDLMGYEQYF. The CDR3 DNA reads TGTGCCAGCAGCCAAGATCTCATGGGCTACGAGCAGTACTTC.